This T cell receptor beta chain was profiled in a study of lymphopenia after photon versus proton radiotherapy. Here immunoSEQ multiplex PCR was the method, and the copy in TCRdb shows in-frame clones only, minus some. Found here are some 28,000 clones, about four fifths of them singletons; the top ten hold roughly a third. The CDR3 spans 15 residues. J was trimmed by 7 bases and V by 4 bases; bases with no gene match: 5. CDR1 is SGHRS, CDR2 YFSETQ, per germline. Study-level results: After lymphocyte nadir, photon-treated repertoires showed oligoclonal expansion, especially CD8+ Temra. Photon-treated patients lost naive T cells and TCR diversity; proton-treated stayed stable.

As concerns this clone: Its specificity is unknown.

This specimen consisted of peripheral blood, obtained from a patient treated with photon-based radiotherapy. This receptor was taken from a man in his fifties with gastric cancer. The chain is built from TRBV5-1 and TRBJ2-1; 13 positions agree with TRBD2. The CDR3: CASSPQLAGGNEQFF. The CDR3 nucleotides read TGCGCCAGCAGCCCACAACTAGCGGGGGGGAATGAGCAGTTCTTC.